The 14 T cell receptor beta chains reported below all come from one sample, sequenced in a study of CD8 T cells in Susac syndrome. Random hexamers were used to reverse transcribe roughly 0.45 to 1 ug of RNA. TCRdb reprocessed the immunoSEQ multiplex PCR reads via MiXCR and lists one record per CDR3 protein. The sample includes over 150,000 distinct CDR3 sequences, 95% to 97% of them seen just once. The sequenced sample was CD4+ T cells from PBMCs. The receptors were gathered from a human donor with Susac syndrome.

V usage is TRBV7-2 and J usage is TRBJ2-3, with TRBD2 matching over 11 bases. V lost 5 bases, J lost 1 base, and 14 bases stayed unmatched. From germline, CDR1 is SGHTA and CDR2 FQGNSA. The CDR3 consists of 19 residues. The CDR3 nucleotides are TGTGCCAGCAGCCCCCTTTTTACTAGCGGGGGTTCACGCACAGATACGCAGTATTTT. Protein product: CASSPLFTSGGSRTDTQYF.

The chain uses TRBV27 and TRBJ2-1, with a weak D call TRBD1 (6 bases). This CDR3 has 13 amino acids. Germline-derived CDR1 and CDR2 are MNHEY and SMNVEV (reference sequence). V was clipped by 0 bases and J by 10 bases, with 10 bases between them. CDR3 bases: TGTGCCAGCAGTTTATCTTCCAGGGGCGAGCAGTTCTTC. It codes for CASSLSSRGEQFF.

This clonotype appeared a single time. V gene TRBV5-4 combines with J gene TRBJ2-2; D is perhaps TRBD2 (5 bases). Germline V gives CDR1 SGHNT, CDR2 YYREEE (reference sequence). This CDR3 region has 14 residues. V lost 0 bases, J lost 10 bases, and 13 bases lay in between. CDR3 loop: CASSLGGSFEELFF. The CDR3 DNA reads TGTGCCAGCAGCTTGGGAGGGAGCTTCGAGGAGCTGTTTTTT.

The chain carries TRBV2 and TRBJ2-7; TRBD1 matches 9 bases. V lost 6 bases to trimming and J lost 5 bases; unmatched junction nucleotides: 5. From germline, CDR1 is SNHLY and CDR2 FYNNEI. CDR3 length: 13 residues. CDR3 bases: TGTGCCAGCAGCCTCGACAGGGGGGACGAGCAGTACGTC. This gives the protein CASSLDRGDEQYV.

The chain joins TRBV7-2 to TRBJ1-1; no clear D gene. Trimming removed 4 bases from V and 1 base from J, with 13 bases in between. Germline V gives CDR1 SGHTA, CDR2 FQGNSA. The CDR3 runs to 15 residues. The CDR3 protein is CASSSPREGNTEAFF. The DNA of the CDR3 is TGTGCCAGCAGCTCCCCTCGAGAGGGGAACACTGAAGCTTTCTTT.

This chain uses TRBV6-2 or TRBV6-3 with TRBJ1-5; D unclear. CDR3 size: 18 residues. The V gene's germline CDR1 is MNHEY and CDR2 SVGEGT. The V and J ends lost 5 bases and 0 bases respectively, with 20 bases between them. CDR3 protein: CASSQVLGNEYSNQPQHF. The DNA of the CDR3 is TGTGCCAGCAGTCAGGTGTTGGGGAATGAGTATAGCAATCAGCCCCAGCATTTT.

The chain uses TRBV20-1 and TRBJ1-4; perhaps TRBD1 as D (6 bases). Per germline, CDR1 DFQATT and CDR2 SNEGSKA (reference sequence). The length of the CDR3 is 12 residues. Trimming took 3 bases from V and 8 from J, leaving 10 bases between them. CDR3 sequence reads: CSASPTGEKLFF. The DNA for the CDR3 is TGCAGTGCTAGTCCTACAGGGGAAAAACTGTTTTTT.

This chain uses TRBV20-1 with TRBJ2-5; 9 positions match TRBD1. The CDR3 contains 13 residues. The ends lost 5 bases at V and 5 bases at J; junction bases unmatched: 6. CDR1 DFQATT and CDR2 SNEGSKA come from the germline V gene (reference sequence). CDR3 protein: CSADRGGRETQYF. The CDR3 DNA reads as TGCAGTGCTGACAGGGGGGGGCGGGAGACCCAGTACTTC.

This clonotype has just one count. J is TRBJ2-7 and V is TRBV12-3 or TRBV12-4; tentatively, D is TRBD2 (5 bases). V lost 8 bases and J lost 0, with 11 bases in between. The CDR3 is 13 residues long. The CDR3 DNA reads as TGTGCCAGCCGGGGAGCAATCTCCTACGAGCAGTACTTC. It codes for CASRGAISYEQYF.

The chain employs TRBV15 and TRBJ2-1, with D uncertain. V dropped 0 bases and J dropped 10 bases, with 13 bases sitting between them. The CDR3 length is 14 residues. Looked up from germline, CDR1 is LNHNV and CDR2 is YYDKDF (reference sequence). DNA of the CDR3: TGTGCCACCAGCAGAGATAAGGGTTCTAGAGAGCAGTTCTTC. Its translation: CATSRDKGSREQFF.

The chain has TRBV29-1 and TRBJ1-1; TRBD1 aligns across 9 bases. The J segment lost 7 bases and the V segment lost 1 base, leaving 7 bases of the junction unmatched. From germline, CDR1 is SQVTM and CDR2 ANQGSEA. This CDR3 spans 14 amino acids. CDR3 region: CSVEVGGQGGEAFF. The CDR3 nucleotides read TGCAGCGTTGAAGTCGGGGGACAGGGCGGTGAAGCTTTCTTT.

This chain connects TRBV12-3 or TRBV12-4 to TRBJ1-2, with 10 bases lining up with TRBD1. J lost 8 bases, V lost 5 bases, and 8 bases had no gene match. This CDR3 is 14 amino acids long. CDR3: CASSIRQGAYGYTF. CDR3 coding DNA: TGTGCCAGCAGTATAAGACAGGGGGCATACGGCTACACCTTC.

The chain is built from TRBV5-1 and TRBJ1-4; 11 bases agree with TRBD1. Germline loops: CDR1 SGHRS, CDR2 YFSETQ. The CDR3 covers 14 residues. V gave up 4 bases and J gave up 6 bases; unmatched junction bases: 2. The CDR3 DNA reads TGCGCCAGCAGCCTGGGACAGGGGGATGAAAAACTGTTTTTT. Its protein product is CASSLGQGDEKLFF. The full variable domain, its missing parts supplied by reference TRBV5-1 and TRBJ1-4, is KAGVTQTPRYLIKTRGQQVTLSCSPISGHRSVSWYQQTPGQGLQFLFEYFSETQRNKGNFPGRFSGRQFSNSRSEMNVSTLELGDSALYLCASSLGQGDEKLFFGSGTQLSVL.

V and J are TRBV7-2 and TRBJ2-1, with D perhaps TRBD1 or TRBD2 (5 bases each). Germline V gene sequence: CDR1 SGHTA, CDR2 FQGNSA. V lost 1 base to trimming and J lost 3 bases, with 10 bases between them. The CDR3 sequence is 15 residues long. In DNA, the CDR3 is TGTGCCAGCAGCTTAGGGGGGTTGCACTACAATGAGCAGTTCTTC. Its translation is CASSLGGLHYNEQFF.